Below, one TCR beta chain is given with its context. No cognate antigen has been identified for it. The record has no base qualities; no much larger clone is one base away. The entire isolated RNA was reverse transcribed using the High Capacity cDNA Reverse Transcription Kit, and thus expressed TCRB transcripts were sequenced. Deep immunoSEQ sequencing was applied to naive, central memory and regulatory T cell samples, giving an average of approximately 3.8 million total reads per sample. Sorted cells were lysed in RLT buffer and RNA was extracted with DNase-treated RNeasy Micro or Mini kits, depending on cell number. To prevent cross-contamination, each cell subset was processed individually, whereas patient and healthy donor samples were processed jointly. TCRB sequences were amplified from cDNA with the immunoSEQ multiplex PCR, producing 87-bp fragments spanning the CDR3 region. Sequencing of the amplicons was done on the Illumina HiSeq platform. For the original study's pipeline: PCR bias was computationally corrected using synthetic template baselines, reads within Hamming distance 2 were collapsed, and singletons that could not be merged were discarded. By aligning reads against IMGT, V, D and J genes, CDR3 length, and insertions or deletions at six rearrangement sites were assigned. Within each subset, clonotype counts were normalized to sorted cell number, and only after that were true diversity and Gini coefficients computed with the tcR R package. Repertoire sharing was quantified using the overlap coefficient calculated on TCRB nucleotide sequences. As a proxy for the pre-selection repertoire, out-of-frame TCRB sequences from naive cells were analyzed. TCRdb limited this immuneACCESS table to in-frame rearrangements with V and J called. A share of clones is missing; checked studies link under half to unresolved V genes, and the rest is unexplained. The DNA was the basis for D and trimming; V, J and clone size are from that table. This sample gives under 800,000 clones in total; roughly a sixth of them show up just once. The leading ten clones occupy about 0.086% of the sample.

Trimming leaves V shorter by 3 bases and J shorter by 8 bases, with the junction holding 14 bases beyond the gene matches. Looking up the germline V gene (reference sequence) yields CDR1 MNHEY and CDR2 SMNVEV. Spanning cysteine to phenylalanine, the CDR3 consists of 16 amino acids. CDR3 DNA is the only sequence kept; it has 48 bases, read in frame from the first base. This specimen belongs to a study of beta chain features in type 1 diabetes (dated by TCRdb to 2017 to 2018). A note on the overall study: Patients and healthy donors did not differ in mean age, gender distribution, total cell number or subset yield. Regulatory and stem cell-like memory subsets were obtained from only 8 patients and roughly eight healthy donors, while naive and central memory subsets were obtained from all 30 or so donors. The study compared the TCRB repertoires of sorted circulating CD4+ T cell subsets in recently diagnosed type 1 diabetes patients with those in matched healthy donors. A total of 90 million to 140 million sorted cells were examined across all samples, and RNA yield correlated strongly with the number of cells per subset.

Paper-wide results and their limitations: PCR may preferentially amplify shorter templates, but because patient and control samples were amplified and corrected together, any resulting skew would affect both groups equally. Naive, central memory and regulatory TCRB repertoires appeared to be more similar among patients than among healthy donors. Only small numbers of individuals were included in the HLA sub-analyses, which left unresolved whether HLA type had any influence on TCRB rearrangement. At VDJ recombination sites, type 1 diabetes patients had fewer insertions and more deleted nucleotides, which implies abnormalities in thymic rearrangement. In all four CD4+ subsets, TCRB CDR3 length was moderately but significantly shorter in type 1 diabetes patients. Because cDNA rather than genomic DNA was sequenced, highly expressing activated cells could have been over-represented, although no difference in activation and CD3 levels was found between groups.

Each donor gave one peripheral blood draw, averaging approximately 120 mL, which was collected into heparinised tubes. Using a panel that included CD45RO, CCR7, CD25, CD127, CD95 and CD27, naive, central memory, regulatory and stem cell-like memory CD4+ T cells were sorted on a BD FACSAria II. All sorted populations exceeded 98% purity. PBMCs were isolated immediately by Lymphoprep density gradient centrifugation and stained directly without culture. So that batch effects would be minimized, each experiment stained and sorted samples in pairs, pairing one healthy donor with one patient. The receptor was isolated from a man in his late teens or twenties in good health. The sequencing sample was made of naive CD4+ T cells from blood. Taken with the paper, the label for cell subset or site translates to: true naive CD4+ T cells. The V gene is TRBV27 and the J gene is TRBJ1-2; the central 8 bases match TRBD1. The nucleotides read TGTGCCAGCAGTTTTCGGACAGGGCCTCCCCCACGGGGCTACACCTTC. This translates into CASSFRTGPPPRGYTF.